The present TCR beta chain was sequenced within a study of blood T cell repertoires in COVID-19. Trimming shortened V by 0 bases and J by 3 bases, and 8 bases separated the two germline ends. This CDR3 has 13 amino acids. Germline V gene sequence: CDR1 GTSNPN, CDR2 SVGIG (reference sequence). This table comes from immunoSEQ multiplex PCR, and its TCRdb copy is limited to in-frame clones, with some not included. The table shows roughly 380,000 clones, with over 75% occurring only once. Sequencing input: peripheral blood. The chain recombines TRBV30 with TRBJ1-1; a possible D gene is TRBD1 (6 bases). The clonotype originates from a woman in her thirties or forties with COVID-19, enrolled during active disease. Here the CDR3 DNA reads TGTGCCTGGAGTGTATCAGGGGACACTGAAGCTTTCTTT. The encoded protein is CAWSVSGDTEAFF.